This T cell receptor (beta chain) was captured by sequencing in a study of blood T cell repertoires in COVID-19. On the study more broadly: Material from acute and convalescent COVID-19 was sourced from the United States, Italy and Spain.

Allocation to cohorts depended on clinical history reported by the participants. The junction had 7 bases not matched to a gene; V was cut back by 2 bases and J by 8 bases. The germline gives CDR1 KGHSH, CDR2 LQKENI. This CDR3 comprises 14 residues. Authors' methods: Reference gene primer amplification gave nucleated cell count estimates. Only in-frame clones appear in the TCRdb table, and some are missing; sequencing was by immunoSEQ multiplex PCR. V, J and clone size reflect that table, while D and trimming were determined from the DNA. Of 230,000 or so clones in the sample, around 90% were seen once.

This receptor was obtained from a woman between 50 and 59 years old with acute COVID-19. The sequenced sample was PBMCs or T cells enriched from blood (not recorded which). This chain links TRBV18 with TRBJ1-2; 8 positions match TRBD1. CDR3 amino acids: CASSPTTGEYGYTF. As DNA, the CDR3 is TGTGCCAGCTCACCAACGACAGGGGAATACGGCTACACCTTC.